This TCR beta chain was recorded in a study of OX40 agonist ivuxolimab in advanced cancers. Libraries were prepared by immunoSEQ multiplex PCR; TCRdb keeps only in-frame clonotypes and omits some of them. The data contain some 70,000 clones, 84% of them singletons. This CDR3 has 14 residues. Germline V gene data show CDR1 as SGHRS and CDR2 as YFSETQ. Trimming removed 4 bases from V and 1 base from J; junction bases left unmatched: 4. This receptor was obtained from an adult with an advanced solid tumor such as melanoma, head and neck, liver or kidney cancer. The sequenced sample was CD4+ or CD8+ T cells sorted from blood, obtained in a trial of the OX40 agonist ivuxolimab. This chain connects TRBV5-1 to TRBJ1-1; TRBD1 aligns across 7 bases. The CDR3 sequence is CASSQGVSNTEAFF. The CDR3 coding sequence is TGCGCCAGCAGCCAGGGGGTCTCGAACACTGAAGCTTTCTTT.